This TCR beta chain was recovered during a study of Graves' ophthalmopathy and Graves' hyperthyroidism. Overall study results and limits: A 13-signature model separated ophthalmopathy from stable hyperthyroidism, reaching around 89% sensitivity and roughly 81% specificity cross-validated.

Amplifying from RNA transcripts, the study obtained TCR beta CDR3 regions. HTBI primers served in a first-round RT-PCR, which a second-round multiplex PCR followed. TCRdb fed the multiplex PCR reads into MiXCR, producing one record per CDR3 protein. The table records hundreds of thousands of distinct CDR3 sequences, 20% to 25% of them present only once. Stable hyperthyroidism was defined by absence of ophthalmopathy within 18 months of follow-up. The diagnostic workup employed clinical symptoms, serum thyroxine, TRAb, thyroid ultrasound and orbital computed tomography. This clonotype has ten or more counts. Its antigen is unknown. Between the trimmed V and J ends, which lost 4 bases and 7 bases, there was a span of 13 bases. Germline-derived CDR1 and CDR2 are LGHDT and YNNKEL (reference sequence). CDR3 length equals 13 residues.

The source material was peripheral blood. This rearrangement joins TRBV3-1 to TRBJ1-2; D might be TRBD1 (6 bases). The sequence derives from a woman younger than 35 with stable Graves' hyperthyroidism. Some clones in this sample may be carry-over from other donors' samples. The CDR3 coding sequence is TGTGCCAGCAGCCTCAAGACAGGCCCTGGCTACACCTTC. Translated, it gives CASSLKTGPGYTF.